One sample yielded the 20 T cell receptor beta chains listed below, sequenced in a study of vaccination effects on CD4 cells after COVID-19. Their cognate antigens are unknown. Repertoires were generated with immunoSEQ multiplex PCR, while TCRdb's copy carries only in-frame clones and drops some. Here the sample spans some 68,000 clones, around 81% being singletons. Antigen-specific CD4+ T cell clonotypes were called by their expansion after viral peptide-pool culture in ViraFEST. The culture ran for about 11 days, and then CD4+ T cells were isolated. Either the BNT162b2 or mRNA-1273 vaccine was given to participants in two doses. Sequencing was performed on CD4+ T cells from PBMCs cultured with HCoV-229E spike peptides, taken after COVID-19 vaccination. These receptors were obtained from a human donor who received a COVID-19 vaccine.

This chain joins TRBV30 and TRBJ2-3; no reliable D call. This CDR3 spans 13 amino acids. V gave up 0 bases and J gave up 3 bases, with 7 bases separating them. Per germline, CDR1 GTSNPN and CDR2 SVGIG (reference sequence). The CDR3 sequence: CAWSVQGTDTQYF. In DNA form, the CDR3 reads TGTGCCTGGAGTGTACAAGGGACAGATACGCAGTATTTT.

The rearrangement uses TRBV11-2 and TRBJ2-7; tentatively, D is TRBD2 (5 bases). The V end was cut by 5 bases, the J end by 4 bases, with 9 bases between. CDR3 length: 12 residues. Per the germline V gene, CDR1 is SGHAT and CDR2 is FQNNGV. The CDR3 here is CASSRTLYEQYV. The CDR3 DNA is TGTGCCAGCAGCCGGACTCTATACGAGCAGTACGTC.

This clone has only one observation. The chain uses TRBV19 and TRBJ2-2; 10 positions match TRBD1. CDR3 length equals 17 residues. The junction had 4 bases not matched to a gene; V was cut back by 2 bases and J by 1 base. CDR1 is LNHDA and CDR2 is SQIVND in the germline V gene (reference sequence). The CDR3 here is CASSIYWDRGNTGELFF. CDR3 in DNA: TGTGCCAGTAGTATATACTGGGACAGGGGGAACACCGGGGAGCTGTTTTTT.

The chain carries TRBV7-8 and TRBJ2-1; D unresolved. The V gene's germline CDR1 is SGHVS and CDR2 FQNEAQ. The CDR3 spans 14 residues. V gave up 5 bases and J gave up 12 bases, with 20 bases separating them. This CDR3 reads CASSRMTPSEWQFF. The CDR3 coding sequence is TGTGCCAGCAGCCGGATGACACCCTCTGAATGGCAGTTCTTC. The full variable domain, rest sourced from reference TRBV7-8 and TRBJ2-1, is GAGVSQSPRYKVAKRGQDVALRCDPISGHVSLFWYQQALGQGPEFLTYFQNEAQLDKSGLPSDRFFAERPEGSVSTLKIQRTQQEDSAVYLCASSRMTPSEWQFFGPGTRLTVL.

This clone was recorded at least ten times. This rearrangement joins TRBV28 to TRBJ1-6, with D maybe TRBD1 (5 bases). Trimming stripped 7 bases from V and 10 bases from J, with 20 bases between. CDR3 size: 15 residues. Germline V gene lookup returns CDR1 MDHEN and CDR2 SYDVKM. The CDR3 nucleotides are TGTGCCAGCACCCGGAGGTCAGGGTACGGATCACCCCTCCACTTT. It yields the protein CASTRRSGYGSPLHF.

This sequence joins TRBV9 and TRBJ1-4, with TRBD1 identical over 8 bases. The CDR3 length is 13 residues. V was clipped by 3 bases and J by 7 bases; unmatched bases: 2. The V gene's germline CDR1 is SGDLS and CDR2 YYNGEE. This CDR3 is CASSEGQGEKLFF. Here the CDR3 DNA reads TGTGCCAGCAGCGAAGGACAGGGTGAAAAACTGTTTTTT.

V is TRBV18 and J is TRBJ2-1; 13 positions agree with TRBD2. Germline assignment: CDR1 KGHSH and CDR2 LQKENI. The length of the CDR3 is 15 residues. With 5 bases clipped from V and 6 bases from J, the junction kept 4 bases outside the gene matches. In DNA form, the CDR3 reads TGTGCCAGCTCAAAAACTAGCGGGGGGGCCAATGAGCAGTTCTTC. Translated: CASSKTSGGANEQFF.

The chain has TRBV7-2 and TRBJ1-5; the D gene is possibly TRBD1 (5 bases). With 5 bases removed from V and 3 bases from J, the gap between germline ends came to 8 bases. This CDR3 spans 13 amino acids. Germline V CDR1 and CDR2: SGHTA, FQGNSA. CDR3 residues: CASSGDLNQPQHF. Here the CDR3 DNA reads TGTGCCAGCAGCGGGGACCTCAATCAGCCCCAGCATTTT.

The rearrangement joins TRBV2 to TRBJ2-5; D unclear. CDR3 length: 12 amino acids. Trimming took off 7 bases at V and 10 bases at J, with 16 bases between the two ends. Germline V gene data show CDR1 as SNHLY and CDR2 as FYNNEI. The CDR3 bases are TGTGCCAGCAACGACCAAAAAGGCGACCAGTACTTC. Its protein is CASNDQKGDQYF.

The CDR3 DNA sequence: TGTGCCAGCTCACCGACCCGGGACAGGGCTAGAAACACCATATATTTT. It encodes CASSPTRDRARNTIYF. The rearrangement uses TRBV18 and TRBJ1-3; 9 bases are a match to TRBD1. Germline V gene sequence: CDR1 KGHSH, CDR2 LQKENI. V was pared by 3 bases and J by 5 bases, with 8 bases of the junction left unmatched. The CDR3 loop spans 16 amino acids.

V gene TRBV28 combines with J gene TRBJ1-6, with a tentative D call TRBD1 (6 bases). The length of the CDR3 is 16 residues. Germline CDR1 and CDR2: MDHEN and SYDVKM. V was shortened by 5 bases and J by 8 bases, with 19 bases between the two germline ends. The CDR3 reads CASSRAGATRDSPLHF. CDR3 coding DNA: TGTGCCAGCAGTCGTGCGGGGGCCACCCGTGATTCACCCCTCCACTTT.

The CDR3 reads CASRRVADQETQYF. The CDR3 region has the DNA TGTGCCAGCAGGCGTGTCGCAGACCAAGAGACCCAGTACTTC. The rearrangement uses TRBV7-2 and TRBJ2-5; D gene unclear. Trimming removed 6 bases from V and 0 bases from J, with 11 bases in between. The CDR3 is 14 residues long. Looked up from germline, CDR1 is SGHTA and CDR2 is FQGNSA.

The genes are TRBV29-1 and TRBJ1-4; D is perhaps TRBD1 (5 bases). This CDR3 contains 11 residues. Germline V gives CDR1 SQVTM, CDR2 ANQGSEA. Trimming pared 6 bases from V and 15 bases from J, leaving 17 bases between. In nucleotides, the CDR3 is TGCAGCGTCGGGGGGACGCCCGGAATGTTTTTT. Its translation is CSVGGTPGMFF.

The chain recombines TRBV6-4 with TRBJ1-2; the match to TRBD1 covers 10 bases. The germline V gene has CDR1 MRHNA and CDR2 SNTAGT. This CDR3 is 13 amino acids long. The junction had 1 base not matched to a gene; V was cut back by 5 bases and J by 4 bases. CDR3 amino acids: CASSWDRGYGYTF. DNA of the CDR3: TGTGCCAGCAGTTGGGACAGGGGCTATGGCTACACCTTC.

The chain couples TRBV9 to TRBJ1-2, with 7 nucleotides matching TRBD1. The CDR3 length is 14 residues. With V trimmed by 0 bases and J by 7 bases, 6 bases remained unmatched. CDR1 and CDR2 (germline): SGDLS, YYNGEE. Here the CDR3 reads CASSVETRQGGYTF. CDR3 coding DNA: TGTGCCAGCAGCGTAGAGACTCGACAGGGTGGCTACACCTTC.

The V gene is TRBV6-2 or TRBV6-3, the J gene TRBJ2-7; 7 bases line up with TRBD1. The trim removed 5 bases at V and 0 bases at J, leaving 10 bases unmatched. CDR1 is MNHEY, CDR2 SVGEGT, per germline. The CDR3 totals 16 residues. The CDR3 reads CASSHLTGQTSYEQYV. CDR3 DNA sequence: TGTGCCAGCAGTCACCTTACGGGACAGACCTCCTACGAGCAGTACGTC.

The genes are TRBV7-3 and TRBJ1-2; no clear D gene. The germline V gene encodes CDR1 SGHTA and CDR2 FQGTGA. The CDR3 runs 13 residues. V was trimmed by 4 bases and J by 2 bases, leaving 8 bases between them. The CDR3 is CASSSGGNYGYTF. Written as DNA, the CDR3 is TGTGCCAGCAGCTCCGGAGGCAACTATGGCTACACCTTC.

The genes are TRBV9 and TRBJ2-5; TRBD2 matches 9 bases. The CDR3 is 15 residues long. CDR1 is SGDLS and CDR2 is YYNGEE in the germline V gene. Trimming cost V 2 bases and J 5 bases; bases outside gene matches: 7. The CDR3 sequence is CASSVSSGVGETQYF. CDR3 bases: TGTGCCAGCAGCGTTTCTAGCGGGGTTGGGGAGACCCAGTACTTC.

The chain uses TRBV19 and TRBJ1-1; tentative D call: TRBD1 (6 bases). The ends were cut back, 6 bases at V and 5 bases at J, with 13 bases in the middle. The CDR3 runs to 13 residues. Germline assignment: CDR1 LNHDA and CDR2 SQIVND (reference sequence). CDR3 nucleotide sequence: TGTGCCAGTAGGACACAGGGCCGGACTGAAGCTTTCTTT. Amino acid sequence: CASRTQGRTEAFF.

This sequence joins TRBV4-2 and TRBJ1-5; no firm D call. This CDR3 spans 16 amino acids. Trimming took off 0 bases at V and 0 bases at J, with 9 bases between the two ends. CDR1 and CDR2 (germline): LGHNA, YNFKEQ. The CDR3 loop is CASSQDIGNSNQPQHF. Written as DNA, the CDR3 is TGTGCCAGCAGCCAAGATATAGGCAATAGCAATCAGCCCCAGCATTTT.